This T cell receptor beta chain was identified during a study of blood T cell repertoires in COVID-19. Study overall: Acute-phase and convalescent COVID-19 samples originated in the United States, Italy and Spain.

This clone was detected once. This CDR3 region has 16 residues. Germline V CDR1 and CDR2: SGHNT, YYREEE (reference sequence). V was pared by 1 base and J by 1 base, with 11 bases between. Only in-frame clones appear in the TCRdb table, and some are missing; sequencing was by immunoSEQ multiplex PCR. The sample lists 70,000 to 95,000 clones, over 80% occurring once. J is TRBJ2-2 and V is TRBV5-4, with TRBD2 as a possible D gene (6 bases). Input material: peripheral blood. This TCR was recovered from a woman aged 60-75 years with active COVID-19. The CDR3 DNA sequence: TGTGCCAGCAGCTTGCTGAGCGGGTGGAACACCGGGGAGCTGTTTTTT. Translated, it gives CASSLLSGWNTGELFF.